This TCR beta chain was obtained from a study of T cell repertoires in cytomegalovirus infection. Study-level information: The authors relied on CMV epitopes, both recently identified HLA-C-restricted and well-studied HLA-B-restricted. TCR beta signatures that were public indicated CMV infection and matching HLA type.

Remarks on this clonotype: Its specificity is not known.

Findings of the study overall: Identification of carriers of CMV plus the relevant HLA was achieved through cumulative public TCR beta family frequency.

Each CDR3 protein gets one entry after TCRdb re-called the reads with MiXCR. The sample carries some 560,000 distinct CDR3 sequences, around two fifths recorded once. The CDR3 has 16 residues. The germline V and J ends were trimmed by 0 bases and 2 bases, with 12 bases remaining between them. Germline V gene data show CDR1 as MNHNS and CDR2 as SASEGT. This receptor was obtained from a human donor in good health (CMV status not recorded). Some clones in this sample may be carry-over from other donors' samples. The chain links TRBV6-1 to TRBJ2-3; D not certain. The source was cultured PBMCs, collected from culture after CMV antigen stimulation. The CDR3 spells CASSEAWPGYTDTQYF. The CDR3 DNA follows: TGTGCCAGCAGTGAAGCATGGCCAGGCTACACAGATACGCAGTATTTT.